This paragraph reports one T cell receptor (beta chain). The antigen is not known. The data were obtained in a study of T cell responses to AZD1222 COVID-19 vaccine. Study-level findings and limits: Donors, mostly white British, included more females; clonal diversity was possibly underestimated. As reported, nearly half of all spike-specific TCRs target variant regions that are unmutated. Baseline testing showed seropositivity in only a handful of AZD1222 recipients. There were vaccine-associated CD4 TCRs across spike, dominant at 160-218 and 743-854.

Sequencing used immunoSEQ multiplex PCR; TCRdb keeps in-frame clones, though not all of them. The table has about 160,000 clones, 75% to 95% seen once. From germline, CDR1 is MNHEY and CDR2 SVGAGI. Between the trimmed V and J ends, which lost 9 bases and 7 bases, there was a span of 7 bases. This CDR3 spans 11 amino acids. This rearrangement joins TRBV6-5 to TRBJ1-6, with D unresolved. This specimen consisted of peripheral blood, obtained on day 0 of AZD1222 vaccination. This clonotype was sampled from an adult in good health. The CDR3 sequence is CASGPNSPLHF. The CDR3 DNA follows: TGTGCCAGTGGCCCCAATTCACCCCTCCACTTT.